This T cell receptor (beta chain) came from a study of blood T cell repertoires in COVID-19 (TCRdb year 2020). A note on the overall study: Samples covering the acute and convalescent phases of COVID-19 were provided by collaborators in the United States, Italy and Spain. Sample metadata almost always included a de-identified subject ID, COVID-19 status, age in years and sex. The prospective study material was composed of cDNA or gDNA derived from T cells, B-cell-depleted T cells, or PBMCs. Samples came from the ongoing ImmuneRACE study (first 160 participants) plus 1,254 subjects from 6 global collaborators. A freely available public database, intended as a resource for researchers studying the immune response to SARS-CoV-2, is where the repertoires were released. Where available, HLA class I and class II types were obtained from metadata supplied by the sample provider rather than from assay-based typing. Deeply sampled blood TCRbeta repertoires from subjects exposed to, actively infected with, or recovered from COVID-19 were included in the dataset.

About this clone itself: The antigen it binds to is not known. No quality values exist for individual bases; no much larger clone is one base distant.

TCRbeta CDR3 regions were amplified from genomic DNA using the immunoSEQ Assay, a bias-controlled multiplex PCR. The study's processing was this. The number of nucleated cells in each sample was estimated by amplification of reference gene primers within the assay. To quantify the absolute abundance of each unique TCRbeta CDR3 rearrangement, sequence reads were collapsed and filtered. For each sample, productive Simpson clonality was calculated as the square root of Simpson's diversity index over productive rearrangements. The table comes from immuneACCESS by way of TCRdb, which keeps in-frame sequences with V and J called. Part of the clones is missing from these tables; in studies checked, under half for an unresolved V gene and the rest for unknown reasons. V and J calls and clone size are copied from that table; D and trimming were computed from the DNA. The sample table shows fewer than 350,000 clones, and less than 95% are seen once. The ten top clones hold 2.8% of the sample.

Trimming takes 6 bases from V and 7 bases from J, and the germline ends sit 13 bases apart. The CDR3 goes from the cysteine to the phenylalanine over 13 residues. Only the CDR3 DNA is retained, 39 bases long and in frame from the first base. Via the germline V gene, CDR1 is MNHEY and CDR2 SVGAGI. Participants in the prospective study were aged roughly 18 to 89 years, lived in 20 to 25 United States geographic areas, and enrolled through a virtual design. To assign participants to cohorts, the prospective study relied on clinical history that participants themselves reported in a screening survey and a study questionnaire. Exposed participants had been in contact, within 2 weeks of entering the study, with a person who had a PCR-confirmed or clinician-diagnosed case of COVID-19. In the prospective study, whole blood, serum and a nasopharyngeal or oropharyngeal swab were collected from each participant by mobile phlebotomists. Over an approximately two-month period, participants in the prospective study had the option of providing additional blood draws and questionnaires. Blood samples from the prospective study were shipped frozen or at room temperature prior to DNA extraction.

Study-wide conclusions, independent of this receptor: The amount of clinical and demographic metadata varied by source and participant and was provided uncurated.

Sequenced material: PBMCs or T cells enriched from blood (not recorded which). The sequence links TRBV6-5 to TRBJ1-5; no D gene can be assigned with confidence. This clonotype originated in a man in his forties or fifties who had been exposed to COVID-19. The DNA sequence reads TGTGCCAGCAGCCAGGATTATTGGCAGCCCCAGCATTTT. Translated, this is CASSQDYWQPQHF.